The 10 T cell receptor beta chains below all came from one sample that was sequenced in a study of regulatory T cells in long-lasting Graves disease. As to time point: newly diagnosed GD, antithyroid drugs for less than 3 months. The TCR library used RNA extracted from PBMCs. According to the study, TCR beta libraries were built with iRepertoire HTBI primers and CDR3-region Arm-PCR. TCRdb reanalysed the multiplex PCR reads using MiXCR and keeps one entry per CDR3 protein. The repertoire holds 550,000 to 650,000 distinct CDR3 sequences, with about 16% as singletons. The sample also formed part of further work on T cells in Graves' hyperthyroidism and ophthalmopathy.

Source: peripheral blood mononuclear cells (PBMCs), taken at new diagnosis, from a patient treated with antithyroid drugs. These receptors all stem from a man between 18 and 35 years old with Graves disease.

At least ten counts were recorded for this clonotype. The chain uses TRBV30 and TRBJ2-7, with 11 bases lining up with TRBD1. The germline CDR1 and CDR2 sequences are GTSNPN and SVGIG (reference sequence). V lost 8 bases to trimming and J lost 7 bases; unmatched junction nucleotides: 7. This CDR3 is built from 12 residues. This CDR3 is CARDRGTGEQYF. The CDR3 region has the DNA TGTGCCCGGGACAGGGGGACGGGGGAGCAGTACTTC.

CDR3 DNA sequence: TGTGCCAGCAGTTTACGGAACTCTGGAAACACCATATATTTT. Its translation: CASSLRNSGNTIYF. The chain employs TRBV28 and TRBJ1-3, with unresolved D. CDR1 is MDHEN, CDR2 SYDVKM, per germline. V gave up 2 bases and J gave up 0 bases, with 5 bases separating them. The length of the CDR3 is 14 residues.

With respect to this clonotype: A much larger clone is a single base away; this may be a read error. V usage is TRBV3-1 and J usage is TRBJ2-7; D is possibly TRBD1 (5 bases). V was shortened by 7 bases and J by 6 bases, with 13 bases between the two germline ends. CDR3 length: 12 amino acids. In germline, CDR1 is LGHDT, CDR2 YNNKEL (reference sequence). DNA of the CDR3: TGTGCCAGCACCTCTACAAGGGGCGAGCAGTACTTC. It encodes CASTSTRGEQYF.

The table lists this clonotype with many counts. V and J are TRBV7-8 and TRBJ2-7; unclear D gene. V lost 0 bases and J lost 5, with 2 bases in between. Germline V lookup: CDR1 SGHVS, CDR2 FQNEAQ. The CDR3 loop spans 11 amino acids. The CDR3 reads CASSLAHEQYF. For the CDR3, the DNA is TGTGCCAGCAGCTTAGCCCACGAGCAGTACTTC. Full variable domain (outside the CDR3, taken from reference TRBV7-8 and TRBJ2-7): GAGVSQSPRYKVAKRGQDVALRCDPISGHVSLFWYQQALGQGPEFLTYFQNEAQLDKSGLPSDRFFAERPEGSVSTLKIQRTQQEDSAVYLCASSLAHEQYFGPGTRLTVT.

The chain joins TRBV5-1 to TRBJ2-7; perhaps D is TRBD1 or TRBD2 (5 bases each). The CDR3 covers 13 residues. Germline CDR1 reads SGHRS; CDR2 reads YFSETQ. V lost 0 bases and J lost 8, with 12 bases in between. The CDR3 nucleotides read TGCGCCAGCAGCTTGGCCCGAGGGGTTCAGCAGTACTTC. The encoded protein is CASSLARGVQQYF.

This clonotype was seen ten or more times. CDR3 loop: CASSLGAGGLYTQYF. CDR3 nucleotide sequence: TGTGCCAGCAGCTTAGGGGCTGGGGGCTTGTATACGCAGTATTTT. The chain employs TRBV7-6 and TRBJ2-3; D possibly corresponds to TRBD1 (6 bases). V lost 1 base and J lost 7, with 15 bases in between. This CDR3 has 15 amino acids. Germline V gene data show CDR1 as SGHVS and CDR2 as FNYEAQ.

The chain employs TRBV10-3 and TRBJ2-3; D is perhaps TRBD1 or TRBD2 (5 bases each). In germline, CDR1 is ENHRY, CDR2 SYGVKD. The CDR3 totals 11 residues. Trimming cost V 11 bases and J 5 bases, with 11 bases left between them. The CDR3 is CASKGRDTQYF. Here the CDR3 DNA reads TGTGCCTCGAAGGGGAGAGATACGCAGTATTTT.

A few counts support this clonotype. Here the CDR3 DNA reads TGCGCCAGCAGTGAATCACTAGCTACCAATGAGCAGTTCTTC. This translates into CASSESLATNEQFF. This chain joins TRBV10-1 and TRBJ2-1, with a weak D call TRBD2 (6 bases). V shed 3 bases and J shed 6 bases, with 12 bases lying between them. This CDR3 is 14 amino acids long. The germline gives CDR1 WNHNN, CDR2 SYGVQD (reference sequence).

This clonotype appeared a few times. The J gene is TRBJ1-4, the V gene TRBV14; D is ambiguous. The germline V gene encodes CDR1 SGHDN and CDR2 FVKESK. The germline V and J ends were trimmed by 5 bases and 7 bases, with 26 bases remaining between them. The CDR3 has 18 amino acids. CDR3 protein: CASSSHTGGPEGGEKLFF. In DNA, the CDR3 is TGTGCCAGCAGCAGCCACACCGGAGGACCTGAGGGCGGTGAAAAACTGTTTTTT.

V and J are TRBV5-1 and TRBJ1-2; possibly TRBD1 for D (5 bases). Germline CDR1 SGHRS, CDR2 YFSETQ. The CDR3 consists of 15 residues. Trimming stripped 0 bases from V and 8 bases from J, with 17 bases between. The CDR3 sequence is CASSLEVDAGSGYTF. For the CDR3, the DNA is TGCGCCAGCAGCTTGGAAGTTGATGCAGGGTCCGGCTACACCTTC.